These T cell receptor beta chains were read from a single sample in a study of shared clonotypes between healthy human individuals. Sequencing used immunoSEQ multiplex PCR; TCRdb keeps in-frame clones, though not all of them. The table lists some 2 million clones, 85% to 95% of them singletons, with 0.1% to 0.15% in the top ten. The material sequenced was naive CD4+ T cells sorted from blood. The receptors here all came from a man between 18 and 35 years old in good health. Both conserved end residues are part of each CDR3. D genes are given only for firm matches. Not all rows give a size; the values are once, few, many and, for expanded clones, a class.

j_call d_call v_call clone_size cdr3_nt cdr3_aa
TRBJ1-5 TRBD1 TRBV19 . TGTGCCAGTAGTACTCAGACAGGGACCAATCAGCCCCAGCATTTT CASSTQTGTNQPQHF
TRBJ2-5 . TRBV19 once TGTGCCAGTAGTATACACACAGCTTCCCAAGAGACCCAGTACTTC CASSIHTASQETQYF
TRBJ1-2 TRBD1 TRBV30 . TGTGCCTCCCCGAACAGGGGGCAGTATGGCTACACCTTC CASPNRGQYGYTF
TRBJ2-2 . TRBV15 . TGTGCCACCAGCACGACTCTTACCGGGGAGCTGTTTTTT CATSTTLTGELFF
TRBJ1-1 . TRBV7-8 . TGTGCCAGCAGCTTAGCGTCCGGGAATGAAGCTTTCTTT CASSLASGNEAFF
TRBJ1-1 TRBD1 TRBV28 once TGTGCCAGCAGTTTGAGGCAGGGGGTATACACTGAAGCTTTCTTT CASSLRQGVYTEAFF
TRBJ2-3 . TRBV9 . TGTGCCAGCAGCGCCCTAGCAGCTCGGACAGATACGCAGTATTTT CASSALAARTDTQYF
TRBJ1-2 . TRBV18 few TGTGCCAGCTCACCTAGCAGGGGTTTCTATGGCTACACCTTC CASSPSRGFYGYTF
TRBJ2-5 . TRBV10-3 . TGTGCCATCAGTGACCCAAGGCACTCCAGAGAGACCCAGTACTTC CAISDPRHSRETQYF
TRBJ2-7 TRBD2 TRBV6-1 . TGTGCCAGCACCCCACGGTCGGGGGGCTACGAGCAGTACTTC CASTPRSGGYEQYF
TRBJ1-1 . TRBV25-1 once TGTGCCAGCAGTGTTGCTTCCTGGGGTACCACTGAAGCTTTCTTT CASSVASWGTTEAFF
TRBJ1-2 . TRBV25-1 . TGTGCCAGCAGTGAATACGGCCGGGACGGTAACTATGGCTACACCTTC CASSEYGRDGNYGYTF
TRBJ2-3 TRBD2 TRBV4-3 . TGCGCCAGCAGCCAAGCGGTCGCTAGCGGGAGGCCTTATAGCACAGATACGCAGTATTTT CASSQAVASGRPYSTDTQYF
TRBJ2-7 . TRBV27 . TGTGCCAGCAGTTTCAACAGTAGGGGCAGTCCTCCGTACTTC CASSFNSRGSPPYF
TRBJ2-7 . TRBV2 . TGTGCCTCTCGAGGCTACGAGCAGTACTTC CASRGYEQYF
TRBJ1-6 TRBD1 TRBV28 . TGTGCCAGCAGCCCCAACCTCCAGGGGGCCCTCCACTTT CASSPNLQGALHF
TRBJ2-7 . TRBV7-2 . TGTGCCAGCAGCTTAATTGGTTACGAGCAGTACTTC CASSLIGYEQYF
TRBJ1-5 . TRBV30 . TGTGCCTGGAGTGGGGGATTTAGCAATCAGCCCCAGCATTTT CAWSGGFSNQPQHF
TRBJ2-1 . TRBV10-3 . TGTGCCATCGGGGAGAGGGGTACCTACAATGAGCAGTTCTTC CAIGERGTYNEQFF
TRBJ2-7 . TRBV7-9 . TGTGCCAGCAGCTTAGGTGGGCAGGTAGAGTACGAGCAGTACTTC CASSLGGQVEYEQYF
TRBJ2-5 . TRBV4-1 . TGCGCCAGCAGCCAAATCCCTGAAGATCCCCAGTACTTC CASSQIPEDPQYF
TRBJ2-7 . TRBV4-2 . TGTGCCAGCAGCCAAGATATACAGGGCGGTTACGAGCAGTACTTC CASSQDIQGGYEQYF
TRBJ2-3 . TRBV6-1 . TGTGCCAGCAGGTCCCTAGCGTCAAGGGCAGATACGCAGTATTTT CASRSLASRADTQYF
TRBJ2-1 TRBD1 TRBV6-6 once TGTGCCAGTCAACAGGGGGAGCTGGCCAATGAGCAGTTCTTC CASQQGELANEQFF
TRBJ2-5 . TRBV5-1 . TGCGCCAGCAGCTCCTCGGGGGTAGAGACCCAGTACTTC CASSSSGVETQYF
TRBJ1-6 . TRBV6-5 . TGTGCCAGCAGTCCCTTGGGGGGACCGAATTCACCCCTCCACTTT CASSPLGGPNSPLHF
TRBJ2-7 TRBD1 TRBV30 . TGTGCCTGGAGTGTAAAAGGGGGCGGCTCCTACGAGCAGTACTTC CAWSVKGGGSYEQYF
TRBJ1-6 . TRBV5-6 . TGTGCCAGCAGCTTGAACTACAGTCCCTCCTATAATTCACCCCTCCACTTT CASSLNYSPSYNSPLHF
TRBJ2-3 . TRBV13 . TGTGCCAGCAGCATCTTAGCAGATACGCAGTATTTT CASSILADTQYF
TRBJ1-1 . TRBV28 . TGTGCCAGCAGTTACAGGGTAAGAACTGAAGCTTTCTTT CASSYRVRTEAFF
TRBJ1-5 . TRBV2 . TGTGCCAGCAGTGAAGCGACAACACCGAATCAGCCCCAGCATTTT CASSEATTPNQPQHF
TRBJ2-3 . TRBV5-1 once TGCGCCAGCAGCATGGAGGACAGTCGCACAGATACGCAGTATTTT CASSMEDSRTDTQYF
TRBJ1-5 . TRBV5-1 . TGCGCCAGCAGCTTGGATAGCCCTAGCAATCAGCCCCAGCATTTT CASSLDSPSNQPQHF
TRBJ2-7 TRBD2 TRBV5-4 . TGTGCCAGCAGCTTGCCTCGGGGGGGAGTCCCCACCTACGAGCAGTACTTC CASSLPRGGVPTYEQYF
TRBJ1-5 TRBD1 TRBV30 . TGTGCCTGGAGGGGGACAGGCTCTCAGCCCCAGCATTTT CAWRGTGSQPQHF
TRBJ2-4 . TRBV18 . TGTGCCAGCTCGCTTCATCTAGGGGGGGAAAACATTCAGTACTTC CASSLHLGGENIQYF
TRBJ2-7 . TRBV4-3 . TGCGCCAGCAGCCAAGCGCTAGCTGCGTGGGGAGAGCAGTACTTC CASSQALAAWGEQYF
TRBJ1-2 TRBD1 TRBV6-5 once TGTGCCAGCACCCAAGCCGCAGGGGGCTATGGCTACACCTTC CASTQAAGGYGYTF
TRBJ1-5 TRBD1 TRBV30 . TGTGCCCTACAGGGGGGAGGCAATCAGCCCCAGCATTTT CALQGGGNQPQHF
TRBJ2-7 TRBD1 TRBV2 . TGTGCCAGCAGTGGACAGGGGGGCTACGAGCAGTACTTC CASSGQGGYEQYF
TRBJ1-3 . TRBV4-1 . TGCGCCAGCAGCCTGCGAGGAGGGGACACCATATATTTT CASSLRGGDTIYF
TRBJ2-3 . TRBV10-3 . TGTGCCATCAGTCCTACTAGCCTTAGCACAGATACGCAGTATTTT CAISPTSLSTDTQYF
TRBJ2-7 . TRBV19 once TGTGCCAGTAGACAAACAGGGACCTACGAGCAGTACTTC CASRQTGTYEQYF
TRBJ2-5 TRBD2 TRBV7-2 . TGTGCCAGCAGCTTCTTAGCGGGGGCTTTGGAGACCCAGTACTTC CASSFLAGALETQYF
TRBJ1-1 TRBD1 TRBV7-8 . TGTGCCAGCAGCGCCGGACAGGGGGCTGGGGCTTTCTTT CASSAGQGAGAFF
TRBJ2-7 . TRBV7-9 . TGTGCCAGCAGCACAGGGATCGAGCAGTACTTC CASSTGIEQYF
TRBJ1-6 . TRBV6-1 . TGTGCCAGCAGTGAGACAGCCTATAATTCACCCCTCCACTTT CASSETAYNSPLHF
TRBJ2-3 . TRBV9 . TGTGCCAGCAGCGTAGAGGTAGCCACAGATACGCAGTATTTT CASSVEVATDTQYF